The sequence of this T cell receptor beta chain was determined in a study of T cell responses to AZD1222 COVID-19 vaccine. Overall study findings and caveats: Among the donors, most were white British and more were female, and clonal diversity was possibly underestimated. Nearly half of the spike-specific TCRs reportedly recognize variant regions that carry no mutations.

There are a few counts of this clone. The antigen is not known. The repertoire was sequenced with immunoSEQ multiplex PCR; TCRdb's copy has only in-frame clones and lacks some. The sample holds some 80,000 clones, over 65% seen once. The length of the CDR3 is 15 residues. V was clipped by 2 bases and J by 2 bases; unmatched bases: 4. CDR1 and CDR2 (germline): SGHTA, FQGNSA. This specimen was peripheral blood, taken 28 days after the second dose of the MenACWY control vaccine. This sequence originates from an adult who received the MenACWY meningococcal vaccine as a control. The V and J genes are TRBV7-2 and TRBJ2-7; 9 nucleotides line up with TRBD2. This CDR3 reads CASSLQAGGAYEQYF. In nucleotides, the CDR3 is TGTGCCAGCAGCTTACAAGCGGGGGGTGCCTACGAGCAGTACTTC.